This TCR beta chain originates from a study of preoperative IRX-2 immunotherapy in early breast cancer. Treatment of the sample: preoperative locoregional IRX-2 cytokine immunotherapy. Only in-frame clones appear in the TCRdb table, and some are missing; sequencing was by immunoSEQ multiplex PCR. The table lists about 6,000 clones, less than 70% of them singletons. The sequencing used tumor tissue, collected before IRX-2 immunotherapy. The TCR was taken from a human donor with breast cancer.

The CDR3 coding sequence is TGTGCCAGCAGCTTACCAGTGAGCCGGAACACCGGGGAGCTGTTTTTT. It is translated as CASSLPVSRNTGELFF. The chain has TRBV11-3 and TRBJ2-2; the D is unclear. Trimming cost V 2 bases and J 1 base, with 11 bases left between them. Germline CDR1 SGHNT, CDR2 YENEEA. CDR3 length equals 16 residues. The whole variable domain, filled in from reference TRBV11-3 and TRBJ2-2, reads EAGVVQSPRYKIIEKKQPVAFWCNPISGHNTLYWYLQNLGQGPELLIRYENEEAVDDSQLPKDRFSAERLKGVDSTLKIQPAELGDSAVYLCASSLPVSRNTGELFFGEGSRLTVL.